These 5 T cell receptor beta chains were sequenced from one sample in a study of blood T cell repertoires in COVID-19. The method was immunoSEQ multiplex PCR; TCRdb's version includes in-frame clones alone and lacks a portion of them. The sample records about 16,000 clones, about 89% being singletons. The sequenced sample was peripheral blood. All receptors derive from a woman older than 75 with COVID-19, enrolled during active disease.

This chain joins TRBV7-2 and TRBJ2-7; D gene unclear. Trimming removed 4 bases at V and 6 bases at J, with 10 bases between. The V gene's germline CDR1 is SGHTA and CDR2 FQGNSA. This CDR3 is 12 amino acids long. CDR3 bases: TGTGCCAGCAGCTCGCAGAATACCGAGCAGTACTTC. It is translated as CASSSQNTEQYF.

V usage is TRBV6-4 and J usage is TRBJ2-2; a possible D gene is TRBD2 (6 bases). Trimming cost V 0 bases and J 5 bases, with 13 bases left between them. The CDR3 spans 16 residues. Germline-derived CDR1 and CDR2 are MRHNA and SNTAGT. The CDR3 sequence: CASSDSLGRNTGELFF. The CDR3 bases are TGTGCCAGCAGTGACTCGCTCGGGAGAAATACCGGGGAGCTGTTTTTT.

The J gene is TRBJ1-3, the V gene TRBV18; D gene ambiguous. CDR1 and CDR2 (germline): KGHSH, LQKENI. V was trimmed by 5 bases and J by 0 bases, leaving 14 bases between them. The CDR3 spans 16 residues. The CDR3 spells CASSGGIRGSGNTIYF. The CDR3, as DNA: TGTGCCAGCTCAGGAGGAATCCGGGGCTCTGGAAACACCATATATTTT.

This clone has just one count. The chain has TRBV5-1 and TRBJ1-2; 11 bases line up with TRBD1. The CDR3 has 17 residues. Germline trimming cut 4 bases from V and 5 bases from J; bases unmatched to any gene: 13. The V gene's germline CDR1 is SGHRS and CDR2 YFSETQ. CDR3 DNA sequence: TGCGCCAGCAGCGTCCGCGTGGGGGACAGGGGGAGATATGGCTACACCTTC. Translated, it gives CASSVRVGDRGRYGYTF.

This clone was counted a single time. V and J are TRBV27 and TRBJ1-1, with D tentatively TRBD1 (5 bases). CDR3 length equals 15 residues. With 1 base removed from V and 0 bases from J, the gap between germline ends came to 9 bases. Germline V gives CDR1 MNHEY, CDR2 SMNVEV (reference sequence). The CDR3 sequence is CASSLYDSVNTEAFF. CDR3 sequence (DNA): TGTGCCAGCAGTTTATATGACAGCGTGAACACTGAAGCTTTCTTT.